Presented here are 5 T cell receptor beta chains from one specimen sequenced in a study of T cells in Graves' hyperthyroidism and ophthalmopathy. Researchers amplified the TCR beta CDR3 regions from RNA transcripts. HTBI primers were used for first-round RT-PCR of the TCR CDR3. Each CDR3 protein gets one entry after TCRdb re-called the multiplex PCR reads with MiXCR. The table has around 570,000 distinct CDR3 sequences, just under 20% seen once. The sample consisted of blood. The receptors derive from a man aged 40-50 years with Graves' ophthalmopathy.

A few counts support this clonotype. The chain is built from TRBV7-9 and TRBJ2-1, with 9 bases identical to TRBD1. Germline loops: CDR1 SEHNR, CDR2 FQNEAQ (reference sequence). The CDR3 is made up of 16 amino acids. V was clipped by 4 bases and J by 4 bases; unmatched bases: 8. The CDR3, as DNA: TGTGCCAGCAGCTCCCCCGGACAGGGGTCGTACAATGAGCAGTTCTTC. It yields the protein CASSSPGQGSYNEQFF.

V is TRBV20-1 and J is TRBJ1-6; the D gene is possibly TRBD1 (5 bases). Germline lookup yields CDR1 DFQATT and CDR2 SNEGSKA (reference sequence). This CDR3 contains 13 residues. Between the trimmed V and J ends, which lost 1 base and 7 bases, there was a span of 8 bases. In nucleotides, the CDR3 is TGCAGTGCTAGAGGGGACGGAAATTCACCCCTCCACTTT. Translating gives CSARGDGNSPLHF.

This clonotype was seen only a few times. This chain uses TRBV4-2 with TRBJ2-2; D may be TRBD1 (5 bases). The CDR3 length is 16 residues. V was clipped by 7 bases and J by 2 bases, with 17 bases between them. Germline V CDR1 and CDR2: LGHNA, YNFKEQ. CDR3 in amino acids: CASIPRPRTNTGELFF. The CDR3 DNA follows: TGTGCCAGCATCCCTCGGCCCCGGACAAACACCGGGGAGCTGTTTTTT.

At least ten counts were recorded for this clonotype. This chain uses TRBV7-3 with TRBJ2-7; D gene ambiguous. Per the germline V gene, CDR1 is SGHTA and CDR2 is FQGTGA. Trimming stripped 0 bases from V and 7 bases from J, with 10 bases between. The length of the CDR3 is 13 residues. The CDR3 here is CASSLTPVTEQYF. The CDR3 nucleotides read TGTGCCAGCAGCTTAACCCCAGTAACAGAGCAGTACTTC.

The rearrangement links TRBV5-1 to TRBJ2-5; D is possibly TRBD2 (6 bases). Germline CDR1 is SGHRS and CDR2 is YFSETQ. The CDR3 runs 15 residues. V lost 3 bases and J 3 bases, leaving 15 bases between the germline ends. The DNA for the CDR3 is TGCGCCAGCAGCTGGGGGGAGTTCAGTGAAGAGACCCAGTACTTC. Encoded protein: CASSWGEFSEETQYF.